This note documents a single T cell receptor (beta chain) sequence. The target antigen is unknown. The sample belongs to a study of T cells in localized non-small cell lung cancer. The assay was immunoSEQ multiplex PCR, and TCRdb's table has in-frame clones only and misses some. The sample has tens of thousands of clones; 70% to 90% are singletons. Findings and caveats of the study: The greatest T cell clonality was found in uninvolved adjacent lung (higher than in tumor).

The CDR3 totals 14 residues. Trimming left V 3 bases short and J 1 base short, with 9 bases between. CDR1 GTSNPN and CDR2 SVGIG come from the germline V gene (reference sequence). Source: peripheral blood, taken before any cancer treatment. This sequence was found in a man aged 40 to 70 with stage I lung adenocarcinoma. The gene calls are TRBV30 and TRBJ2-2, with D tentatively TRBD2 (5 bases). The CDR3 DNA reads TGTGCCTGGAGGACGGCGGGGAACACCGGGGAGCTGTTTTTT. Translated, it gives CAWRTAGNTGELFF.